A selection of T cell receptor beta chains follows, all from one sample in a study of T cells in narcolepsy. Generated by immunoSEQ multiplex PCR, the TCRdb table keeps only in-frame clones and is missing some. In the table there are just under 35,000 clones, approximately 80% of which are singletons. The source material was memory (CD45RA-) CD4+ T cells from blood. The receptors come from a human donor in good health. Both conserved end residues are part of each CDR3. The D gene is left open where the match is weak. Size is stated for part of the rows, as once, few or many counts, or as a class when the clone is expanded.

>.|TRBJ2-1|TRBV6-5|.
TGTGCCAGCAGCCCGGGGGCTGAGCAGTTCTTC
CASSPGAEQFF
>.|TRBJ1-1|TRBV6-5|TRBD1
TGTGCCAGCAGTCCCGACAGGGAGAACACTGAAGCTTTCTTT
CASSPDRENTEAFF
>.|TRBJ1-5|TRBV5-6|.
TGTGCCGGCTCCGACAGGAGAAACAATCAGCCCCAGCATTTT
CAGSDRRNNQPQHF
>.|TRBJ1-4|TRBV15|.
TGTGCCACCAGCAGCCGGAACGGTGAAAAACTGTTTTTT
CATSSRNGEKLFF
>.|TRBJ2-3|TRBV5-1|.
TGCGCCAGCTCAGTAGCGGAAAGCACAGATACGCAGTATTTT
CASSVAESTDTQYF
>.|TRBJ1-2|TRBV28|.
TGTGCCAGCAGCCGGCCAGGGGCCTATGGCTACACCTTC
CASSRPGAYGYTF
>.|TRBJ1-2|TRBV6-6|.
TGTGCCAGCAGTTACTCTGAAGGTTCGACGGGCTACACCTTC
CASSYSEGSTGYTF
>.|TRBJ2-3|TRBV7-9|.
TGTGCCAGCAGCTTAGTGGTAGGAGTACCCACAGATACGCAGTATTTT
CASSLVVGVPTDTQYF
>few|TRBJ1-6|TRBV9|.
TGTGCCAGCAGCGAGTACCTAGATTCACCCCTCCACTTT
CASSEYLDSPLHF
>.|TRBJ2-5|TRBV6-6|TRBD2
TGTGCCAGCAGTTACTGGCGGGGGGGCTGGGAGACCCAGTACTTC
CASSYWRGGWETQYF
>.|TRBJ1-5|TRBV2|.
TGTGCCAGCAGTGGAGAGTCGAGCAATCAGCCCCAGCATTTT
CASSGESSNQPQHF
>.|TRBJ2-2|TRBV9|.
TGTGCCAGCAGCGTCCAACCAGAGGCCACCGGGGAGCTGTTTTTT
CASSVQPEATGELFF
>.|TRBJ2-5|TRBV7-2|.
TGTGCCAGCAGCTTTACTGGGACACTGCAAGAGACCCAGTACTTC
CASSFTGTLQETQYF
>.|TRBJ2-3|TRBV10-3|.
TGTGCCATCAGTGAGCCTGGAAGAGGTGGGCAGCCAGATACGCAGTATTTT
CAISEPGRGGQPDTQYF
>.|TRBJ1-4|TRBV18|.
TGTGCCAGCTCACTAACCCACCAGGGGACGCGGGAAAAACTGTTTTTT
CASSLTHQGTREKLFF
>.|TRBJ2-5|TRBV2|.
TGTGCCAGCAGGTACCGGGACCCCCGTGGGACCCAGTACTTC
CASRYRDPRGTQYF
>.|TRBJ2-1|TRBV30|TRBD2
TGTGCCTGGAGTGTACCAACTAGCGGGAGTGTCGATGAGCAGTTCTTC
CAWSVPTSGSVDEQFF
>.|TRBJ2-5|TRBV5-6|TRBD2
TGTGCCAGCAGCTTGTGGGCGGGAGGGCCGGTCCAAGAGACCCAGTACTTC
CASSLWAGGPVQETQYF
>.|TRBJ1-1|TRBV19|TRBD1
TGTGCCACCCGGGACAGGGGGATGAACACTGAAGCTTTCTTT
CATRDRGMNTEAFF
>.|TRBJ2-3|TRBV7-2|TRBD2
TGTGCCAGCAGCTCGACTAGCGGGGGGGCCAGAGATACGCAGTATTTT
CASSSTSGGARDTQYF
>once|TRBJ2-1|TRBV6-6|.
TGTGCCAGCAGAGACACGGGCCGGCAGTTCTTC
CASRDTGRQFF
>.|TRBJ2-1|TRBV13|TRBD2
TGTGCCAGCAGCCTGCGGGGACTAGCGGTAACCTACAATGAGCAGTTCTTC
CASSLRGLAVTYNEQFF
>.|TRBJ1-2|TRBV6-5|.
TGTGCCAGCAGTTCTCCCTCGGCGGGCTACACCTTC
CASSSPSAGYTF